This T cell receptor (beta chain) came from a study of regulatory T cells in long-lasting Graves disease. This sample's time point: persistent/refractory GD, antithyroid drugs over 5 years with positive TRAb. From RNA extracted from PBMCs, the TCR library was made. In its sample, this clonotype was seen a few times. CDR1 is ENHRY, CDR2 SYGVKD, per germline. The CDR3 runs to 13 residues. V dropped 11 bases and J dropped 0; count of bases not matched to a gene: 6. Combining iRepertoire HTBI primers with Arm-PCR of CDR3 regions, the authors built TCR beta libraries. One entry per CDR3 protein results from TCRdb running MiXCR on the multiplex PCR reads. The table lists 700,000 or so distinct CDR3 sequences, approximately 31% of them singletons.

The chain links TRBV10-3 to TRBJ1-1; TRBD1 agrees at 7 bases. This sample comprised peripheral blood mononuclear cells (PBMCs), obtained when the disease was refractory, from a patient treated with antithyroid drugs. The origin of this receptor is a female donor with Graves disease. CDR3 bases: TGTGCCGCACGAAGGGGGCTGAACACTGAAGCTTTCTTT. Amino acids: CAARRGLNTEAFF.